The clone carrying this T cell receptor (beta chain) has a count of ten or more. As yet, its antigen is unknown. Regions amplified from RNA transcripts were the TCR beta CDR3 regions. The TCR CDR3 first-round RT-PCR relied on the HTBI primer set. TCRdb processed the multiplex PCR reads anew with MiXCR; each CDR3 protein has one entry. The sample has about 600,000 distinct CDR3 sequences, 13% to 15% seen once. This record belongs to a study of T cells in Graves' hyperthyroidism and ophthalmopathy. Study-wide results and limits: Also found in blood were most expanded thyroid clonotypes above 0.001. Ophthalmopathy, as predicted by the model, came a median about seven months after the prediction.

Patients with ophthalmopathy all had a Clinical Activity Score of at least 3, a NOSPECS grade of at least 4 and duration under 3 months. Exclusion of patients followed from uncontrolled infection, other autoimmune disease, pregnancy or lactation. Germline V lookup: CDR1 KGHSH, CDR2 LQKENI. Trimming took 3 bases from V and 5 from J, leaving 11 bases between them. The CDR3 sequence is 13 residues long. The receptor comes from a woman in her late teens or twenties with Graves' ophthalmopathy. J is TRBJ2-7 and V is TRBV18; D ambiguous. The source material was blood. The CDR3, as DNA: TGTGCCAGCTCACCTCCGGTCAAGCACGAGCAGTACTTC. Its protein product is CASSPPVKHEQYF. The full variable domain, rest sourced from reference TRBV18 and TRBJ2-7, is NAGVMQNPRHLVRRRGQEARLRCSPMKGHSHVYWYRQLPEEGLKFMVYLQKENIIDESGMPKERFSAEFPKEGPSILRIQQVVRGDSAAYFCASSPPVKHEQYFGPGTRLTVT.